This T cell receptor (beta chain) stems from a study of cytomegalovirus exposure and HLA in healthy donors. PCR involved 60 Vbeta and 13 Jbeta primers. Data came from immunoSEQ multiplex PCR; TCRdb stores just in-frame clones and leaves some out. The sample table sets out 220,000 or so clones. The source is a girl aged 2-10 years in good health and CMV-seropositive. Sequencing was done on a sample of PBMCs.

The DNA for the CDR3 is TGCGCCAGCAGCTTGGGACTAGCGGGAGGGCCGTCCAACGAGCAGTACTTC. It codes for CASSLGLAGGPSNEQYF. The chain recombines TRBV5-1 with TRBJ2-7; 14 bases align to TRBD2. Unmatched junction bases numbered 7, after V lost 0 bases and J lost 5 bases. The CDR3 covers 17 residues. CDR1 and CDR2 (germline): SGHRS, YFSETQ.